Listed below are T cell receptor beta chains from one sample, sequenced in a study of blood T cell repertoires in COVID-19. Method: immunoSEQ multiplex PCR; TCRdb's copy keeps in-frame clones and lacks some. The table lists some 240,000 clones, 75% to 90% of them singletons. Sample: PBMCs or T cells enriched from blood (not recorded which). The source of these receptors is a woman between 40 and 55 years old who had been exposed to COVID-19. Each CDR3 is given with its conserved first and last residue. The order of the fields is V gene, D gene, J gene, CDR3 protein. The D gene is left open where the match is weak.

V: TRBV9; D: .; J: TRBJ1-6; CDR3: CASSVYTQGPLHF
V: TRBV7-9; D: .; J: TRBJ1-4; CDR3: CASSRSGYREKLFF
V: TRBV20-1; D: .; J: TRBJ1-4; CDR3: CSAPEGGKLFF
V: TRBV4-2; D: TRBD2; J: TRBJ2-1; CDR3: CASSQDLPGLAGGQRYNEQFF
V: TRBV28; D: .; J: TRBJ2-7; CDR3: CASSYQTGYEQYF
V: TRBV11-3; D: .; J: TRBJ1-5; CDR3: CASSLPTVGQAVCGNQPQHF
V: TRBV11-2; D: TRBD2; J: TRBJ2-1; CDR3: CASSSGPSGFRGDEQFF
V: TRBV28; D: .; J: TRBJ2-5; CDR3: CASSSSGPTETQYF
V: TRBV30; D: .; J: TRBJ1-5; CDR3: CAWSGDRINQPQHF
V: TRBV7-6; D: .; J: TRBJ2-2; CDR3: CASSFGGGVIAGELFF
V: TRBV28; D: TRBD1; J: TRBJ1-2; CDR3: CASSSGDRVGLGYTF
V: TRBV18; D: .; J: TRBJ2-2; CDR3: CASSPSVSGELFF
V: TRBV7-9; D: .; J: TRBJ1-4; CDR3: CASSLNLQNEKLFF
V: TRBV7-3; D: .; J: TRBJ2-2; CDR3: CASRPTATNTGELFF
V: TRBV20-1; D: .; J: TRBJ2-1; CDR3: CSASRVNEQFF
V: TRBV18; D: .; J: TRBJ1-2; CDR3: CASSPERAGYTF
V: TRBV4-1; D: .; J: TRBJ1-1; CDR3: CASSQDGPQGRGEAFF
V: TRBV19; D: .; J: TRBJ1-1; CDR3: CASSMAGGWSTEAFF
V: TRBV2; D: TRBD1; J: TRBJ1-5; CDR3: CASSQRTGDQPQHF
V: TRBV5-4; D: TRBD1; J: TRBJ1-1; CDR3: CASSSGQTISAEAFF
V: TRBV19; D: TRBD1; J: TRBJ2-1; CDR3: CASSIPGTAINEQFF
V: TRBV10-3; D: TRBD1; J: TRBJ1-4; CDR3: CAISDSGTVVDEKLFF
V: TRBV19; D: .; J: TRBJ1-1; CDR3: CASSIGRQFGVTEAFF
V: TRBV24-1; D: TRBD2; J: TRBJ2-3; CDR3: CATSDRQPEGVSGRGVDTQYF
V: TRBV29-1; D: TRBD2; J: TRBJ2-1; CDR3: CSVKGPLAGMNEQFF
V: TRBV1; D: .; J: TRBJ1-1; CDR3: CTSSRVRVSGRGITEAFF
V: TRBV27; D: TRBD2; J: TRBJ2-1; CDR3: CASGLLAALYNEQFF
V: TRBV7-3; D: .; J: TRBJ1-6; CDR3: CASSFGGVGSPLHF
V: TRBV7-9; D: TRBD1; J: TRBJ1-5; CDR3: CASSPGQGSNQPQHF
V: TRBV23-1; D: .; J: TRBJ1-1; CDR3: CASSRGSAEAFF
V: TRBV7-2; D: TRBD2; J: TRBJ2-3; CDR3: CASSLASGRWDTQYF
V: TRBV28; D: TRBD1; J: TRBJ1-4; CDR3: CASRLTGINEKLFF
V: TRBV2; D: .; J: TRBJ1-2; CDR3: CASSAQTVNYGYTF
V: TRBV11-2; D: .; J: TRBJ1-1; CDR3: CASSFGGQQEAFF
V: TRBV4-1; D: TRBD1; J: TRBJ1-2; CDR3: CASSQGSGGRYTF
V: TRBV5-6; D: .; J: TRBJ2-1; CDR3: CASSLAGSGSYNEQFF
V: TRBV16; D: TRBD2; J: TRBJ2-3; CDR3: CASSQYLAGQGEDTQYF
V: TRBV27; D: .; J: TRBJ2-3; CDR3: CASTPTVFDFTDTQYF
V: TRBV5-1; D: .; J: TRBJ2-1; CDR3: CASSFPSARGEQFF
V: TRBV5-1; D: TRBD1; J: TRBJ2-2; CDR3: CASSLGQGRGRVAGELFF
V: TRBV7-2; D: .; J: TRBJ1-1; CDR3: CASSLVVINGEATEAFF
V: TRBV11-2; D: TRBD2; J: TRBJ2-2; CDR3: CASSYLTGTSPGELFF
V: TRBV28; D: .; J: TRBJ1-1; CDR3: CASTSPGRVNTEAFF
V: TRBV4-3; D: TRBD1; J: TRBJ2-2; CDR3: CASSHRQGDGELFF
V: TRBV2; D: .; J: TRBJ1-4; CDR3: CASRGGIRNEKLFF
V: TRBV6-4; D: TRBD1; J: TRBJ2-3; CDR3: CASSDGQGTDTQYF
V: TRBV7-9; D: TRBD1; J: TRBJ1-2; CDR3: CASSLEYRGDGYTF
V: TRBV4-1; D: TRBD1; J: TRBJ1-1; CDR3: CASSQAQRTGNTEAFF
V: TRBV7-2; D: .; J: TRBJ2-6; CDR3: CASSQGTPNVLTF
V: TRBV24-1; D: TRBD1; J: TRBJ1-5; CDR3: CATSDPTGGASQPQHF
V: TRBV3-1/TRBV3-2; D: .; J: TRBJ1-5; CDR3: CASSQDDGGDQPQHF
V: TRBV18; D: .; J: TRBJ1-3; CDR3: CASSPPSRVTGNTIYF
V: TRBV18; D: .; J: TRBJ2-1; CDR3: CASSPRDPGRNEQFF
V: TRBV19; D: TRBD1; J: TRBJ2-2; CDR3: CASQGALAGELFF
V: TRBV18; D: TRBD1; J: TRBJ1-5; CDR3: CASSPTGAQPQHF
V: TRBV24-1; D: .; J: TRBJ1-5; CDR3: CATSDSTFSNQPQHF
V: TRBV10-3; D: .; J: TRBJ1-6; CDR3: CAIGTANSPLHF
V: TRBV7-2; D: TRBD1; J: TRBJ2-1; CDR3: CASSLESRQGIGDEQFF
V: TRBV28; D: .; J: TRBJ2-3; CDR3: CASSSPRIATGHPDTQYF
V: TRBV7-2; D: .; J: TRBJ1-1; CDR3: CASSLDRDTEAFF